Following are 26 T cell receptor beta chains from one sample sequenced in a study of control samples from healthy donors and cancer patients. Data came from immunoSEQ multiplex PCR; TCRdb stores just in-frame clones and leaves some out. The sample contains over 100,000 clones, more than 70% of which appear only once. The source material was blood. These receptors came from a man between 35 and 55 years old in good health.

This clone was detected only a few times. This specimen includes other DNA sequences encoding the same CDR3. The rearrangement links TRBV28 to TRBJ1-1; D ambiguous. CDR1 is MDHEN and CDR2 is SYDVKM in the germline V gene. This CDR3 has 14 residues. The V gene lost 3 bases and the J gene lost 0 bases, with 8 bases spanning the gap. The CDR3 region is CASSLPTLNTEAFF. The CDR3 nucleotides are TGTGCCAGCAGTTTGCCAACATTGAACACTGAAGCTTTCTTT.

The chain joins TRBV29-1 to TRBJ1-5; weak D call: TRBD1 (6 bases). Per the germline V gene, CDR1 is SQVTM and CDR2 is ANQGSEA. This CDR3 is 14 amino acids long. V gave up 5 bases and J gave up 5 bases, with 16 bases separating them. CDR3 region: CSVRTDFGYQPQHF. The CDR3 DNA is TGCAGCGTTCGGACAGATTTTGGATATCAGCCCCAGCATTTT.

This clone showed up just a few times. V is TRBV5-1 and J is TRBJ1-1; 7 positions match TRBD1. Germline V gene lookup returns CDR1 SGHRS and CDR2 YFSETQ. The V and J ends lost 4 bases and 3 bases, in that order; junction bases with no gene match: 6. There are 14 residues in the CDR3. The CDR3 sequence: CASSITGVYTEAFF. For the CDR3, the DNA is TGCGCCAGCAGCATAACAGGGGTTTACACTGAAGCTTTCTTT.

This clone was seen only once. Written as DNA, the CDR3 is TGTGCCACCAGTGATCGGAGGGAGCAGTACTTC. It specifies CATSDRREQYF. The chain joins TRBV24-1 to TRBJ2-7, with a weak D call TRBD2 (5 bases). Trimming took 3 bases from V and 7 from J, leaving 6 bases between them. Germline lookup yields CDR1 KGHDR and CDR2 SFDVKD. The CDR3 is 11 residues long.

As to this clone: The identical CDR3 is also encoded by other nucleotide sequences in the sample. The gene calls are TRBV18 and TRBJ1-5; D is undetermined. Germline assignment: CDR1 KGHSH and CDR2 LQKENI. The length of the CDR3 is 14 residues. Trimming cost V 3 bases and J 0 bases, with 6 bases left between them. Here the CDR3 reads CASSPDRSNQPQHF. The CDR3 region has the DNA TGTGCCAGCTCACCCGACCGTAGCAATCAGCCCCAGCATTTT.

This clone was seen a single time. This chain connects TRBV6-6 to TRBJ2-7; 7 nucleotides align to TRBD1. The CDR3 spans 15 residues. Germline-derived CDR1 and CDR2 are MNHNY and SVGAGI (reference sequence). V was pared by 1 base and J by 2 bases, with 5 bases of the junction left unmatched. The CDR3 region has the DNA TGTGCCAGCAGTTACTTGGGGACAGAACCCTACGAGCAGTACTTC. It translates to CASSYLGTEPYEQYF.

This sequence joins TRBV5-1 and TRBJ1-4; 9 bases match TRBD1. Per germline, CDR1 SGHRS and CDR2 YFSETQ. This CDR3 comprises 15 residues. With 1 base clipped from V and 5 bases from J, the junction kept 3 bases outside the gene matches. In DNA form, the CDR3 reads TGCGCCAGCAGCTTGTTTGGGACAGGGAATGAAAAACTGTTTTTT. It is translated as CASSLFGTGNEKLFF.

The chain joins TRBV10-1 to TRBJ2-7; TRBD2 is a possible D gene (5 bases). Germline V lookup: CDR1 WNHNN, CDR2 SYGVQD (reference sequence). V was shortened by 3 bases and J by 3 bases, with 18 bases between the two germline ends. This CDR3 is built from 16 residues. CDR3 DNA: TGCGCCAGCAGTGACCCTTCGAATGGACGGGGCTACGAGCAGTACTTC. Protein sequence: CASSDPSNGRGYEQYF.

This sequence joins TRBV7-8 and TRBJ1-1; D is perhaps TRBD1 (5 bases). This CDR3 comprises 13 residues. V was clipped by 5 bases and J by 5 bases, with 12 bases between them. Germline V lookup: CDR1 SGHVS, CDR2 FQNEAQ. The CDR3 region is CASSQRGLTEAFF. The CDR3 DNA reads TGTGCCAGCAGCCAGAGGGGTTTGACTGAAGCTTTCTTT.

The chain is built from TRBV10-1 and TRBJ1-5; D is undetermined. V was shortened by 5 bases and J by 4 bases, with 9 bases between the two germline ends. Looked up from germline, CDR1 is WNHNN and CDR2 is SYGVQD (reference sequence). The CDR3 runs to 13 residues. This chain's CDR3 is CASSSQENQPQHF. The CDR3 DNA follows: TGCGCCAGCAGTTCTCAGGAAAATCAGCCCCAGCATTTT.

This clone was seen only a few times. This sequence joins TRBV30 and TRBJ1-2; TRBD1 matches 7 bases. Germline V gene data show CDR1 as GTSNPN and CDR2 as SVGIG (reference sequence). The CDR3 loop spans 13 amino acids. J lost 4 bases, V lost 2 bases, and 4 bases had no gene match. The CDR3 DNA sequence: TGTGCCTGGAGTAATGCAGGGGGCTATGGCTACACCTTC. Residues: CAWSNAGGYGYTF.

This sequence joins TRBV11-3 and TRBJ2-7; 12 bases map to TRBD2. The CDR3 runs 15 residues. The V segment lost 6 bases and the J segment 7 bases; nucleotides outside the gene matches: 10. Germline V lookup: CDR1 SGHNT, CDR2 YENEEA. The CDR3 coding sequence is TGTGCCAGCAGACTGTCTAGCGGGGGGGCTGGGGAGCAGTACTTC. Translating it yields CASRLSSGGAGEQYF.

The chain couples TRBV6-5 to TRBJ2-7; D is uncertain. Deletions cut 1 base from V and 11 bases from J, with 9 bases between. Germline values: CDR1 MNHEY, CDR2 SVGAGI. The CDR3 spans 11 residues. CDR3 DNA: TGTGCCAGCAGTTACTTTCAGGTGGAGTACTTC. It specifies CASSYFQVEYF.

The chain employs TRBV30 and TRBJ1-1; D is unresolved. Germline CDR1 reads GTSNPN; CDR2 reads SVGIG (reference sequence). The CDR3 is made up of 12 amino acids. The ends were cut back, 2 bases at V and 3 bases at J, with 7 bases in the middle. The CDR3 DNA is TGTGCCTGGAGTCGGAGCTACACTGAAGCTTTCTTT. It codes for CAWSRSYTEAFF.

The rearrangement links TRBV29-1 to TRBJ1-1; 7 bases are a match to TRBD1. The junction had 10 bases not matched to a gene; V was cut back by 5 bases and J by 1 base. The CDR3 is made up of 15 amino acids. CDR1 SQVTM and CDR2 ANQGSEA come from the germline V gene. The CDR3 loop reads CSVFLGQRGNTEAFF. CDR3 sequence (DNA): TGCAGCGTTTTCTTGGGACAGAGAGGGAACACTGAAGCTTTCTTT.

V and J are TRBV18 and TRBJ2-3; D is unresolved. The germline V gene encodes CDR1 KGHSH and CDR2 LQKENI. With 3 bases removed from V and 4 bases from J, the gap between germline ends came to 11 bases. The CDR3 spans 14 residues. CDR3 sequence (DNA): TGTGCCAGCTCACCGACCTTGAACTCAGATACGCAGTATTTT. It specifies CASSPTLNSDTQYF.

This clone was counted once. The chain uses TRBV6-2 or TRBV6-3 and TRBJ2-2, with 7 bases aligning to TRBD1. Germline CDR1 reads MNHEY; CDR2 reads SVGEGT. V dropped 2 bases and J dropped 7; count of bases not matched to a gene: 4. This CDR3 region has 14 residues. The CDR3 region has the DNA TGTGCCAGCAGTTACCCCTACAGGGGCGGGGAGCTGTTTTTT. Translating gives CASSYPYRGGELFF.

V gene TRBV4-2 combines with J gene TRBJ2-7; 14 bases line up with TRBD2. J gave up 5 bases and V 0 bases, and 9 bases lay outside the gene matches. The CDR3 loop spans 18 amino acids. The germline gives CDR1 LGHNA, CDR2 YNFKEQ. CDR3 nucleotides: TGTGCCAGCAGCCAAGAAACCCCTGGGACTAGCGGGGGCCACGAGCAGTACTTC. This sequence encodes CASSQETPGTSGGHEQYF.

This clone was observed a handful of times. The J gene is TRBJ2-3, the V gene TRBV6-2 or TRBV6-3; D perhaps matches TRBD2 (6 bases). With 6 bases removed from V and 1 base from J, the gap between germline ends came to 20 bases. Per the germline V gene, CDR1 is MNHEY and CDR2 is SVGEGT. CDR3 length: 17 residues. DNA of the CDR3: TGTGCCAGCAGCCAGATCGGGACTTCTGGGGGCACAGATACGCAGTATTTT. Amino acids: CASSQIGTSGGTDTQYF.

This chain uses TRBV10-3 with TRBJ1-5; D is ambiguous. V was trimmed by 4 bases and J by 0 bases, leaving 1 base between them. CDR1 and CDR2 (germline): ENHRY, SYGVKD. The CDR3 length is 12 residues. CDR3 residues: CAISVSNQPQHF. In nucleotides, the CDR3 is TGTGCCATCAGTGTTAGCAATCAGCCCCAGCATTTT.

The chain uses TRBV5-4 and TRBJ1-1, with 8 bases lining up with TRBD1. Germline lookup yields CDR1 SGHNT and CDR2 YYREEE (reference sequence). With 2 bases clipped from V and 2 bases from J, the junction kept 5 bases outside the gene matches. The CDR3 has 15 amino acids. The CDR3 coding sequence is TGTGCCAGCAGCTTACAACCAGGGGGCAACACTGAAGCTTTCTTT. It codes for CASSLQPGGNTEAFF.

The chain carries TRBV5-6 and TRBJ1-5; a possible D gene is TRBD1 (5 bases). This CDR3 spans 15 amino acids. Germline V CDR1 and CDR2: SGHDT, YYEEEE. The V gene lost 0 bases and the J gene lost 8 bases, with 15 bases spanning the gap. The CDR3 DNA reads as TGTGCCAGCAGCTTGGCAGGTGGGGGTCACGAGCCCCAGCATTTT. It yields the protein CASSLAGGGHEPQHF.

The V call is TRBV12-5, the J call TRBJ2-3; D is perhaps TRBD2 (5 bases). V was pared by 5 bases and J by 8 bases, with 11 bases between. The CDR3 consists of 12 residues. Germline CDR1 and CDR2: LGHNT and FRNRAP. For the CDR3, the DNA is TGTGCTAGTGGTCCCCAACGGGGTACGCAGTATTTT. This sequence encodes CASGPQRGTQYF. Full variable domain (rest looked up from reference TRBV12-5 and TRBJ2-3): DARVTQTPRHKVTEMGQEVTMRCQPILGHNTVFWYRQTMMQGLELLAYFRNRAPLDDSGMPKDRFSAEMPDATLATLKIQPSEPRDSAVYFCASGPQRGTQYFGPGTRLTVL.

The chain has TRBV7-3 and TRBJ2-5; 8 bases are shared with TRBD1. V shed 4 bases and J 0 bases; nucleotides not matched to a gene: 7. Germline CDR1 SGHTA, CDR2 FQGTGA. This CDR3 has 16 residues. CDR3 in amino acids: CASSSRDRTYQETQYF. The DNA of the CDR3 is TGTGCCAGCAGCTCCCGGGACAGGACGTACCAAGAGACCCAGTACTTC.

This rearrangement joins TRBV7-6 to TRBJ1-5; D not certain. The CDR3 has 14 amino acids. The V and J ends lost 2 bases and 7 bases respectively, with 12 bases between them. From germline, CDR1 is SGHVS and CDR2 FNYEAQ. CDR3 in DNA: TGTGCCAGCAGCTTAAGCGAGCTGGGACAGCCCCAGCATTTT. Translated: CASSLSELGQPQHF.

The chain carries TRBV2 and TRBJ1-5; a weak D match, TRBD1 (5 bases). Trimming took 2 bases from V and 9 from J, leaving 17 bases between them. Germline values: CDR1 SNHLY, CDR2 FYNNEI. This CDR3 is built from 15 residues. CDR3 residues: CASSEQGWVSGPQHF. In nucleotides, the CDR3 is TGTGCCAGCAGTGAACAGGGCTGGGTATCAGGGCCCCAGCATTTT.